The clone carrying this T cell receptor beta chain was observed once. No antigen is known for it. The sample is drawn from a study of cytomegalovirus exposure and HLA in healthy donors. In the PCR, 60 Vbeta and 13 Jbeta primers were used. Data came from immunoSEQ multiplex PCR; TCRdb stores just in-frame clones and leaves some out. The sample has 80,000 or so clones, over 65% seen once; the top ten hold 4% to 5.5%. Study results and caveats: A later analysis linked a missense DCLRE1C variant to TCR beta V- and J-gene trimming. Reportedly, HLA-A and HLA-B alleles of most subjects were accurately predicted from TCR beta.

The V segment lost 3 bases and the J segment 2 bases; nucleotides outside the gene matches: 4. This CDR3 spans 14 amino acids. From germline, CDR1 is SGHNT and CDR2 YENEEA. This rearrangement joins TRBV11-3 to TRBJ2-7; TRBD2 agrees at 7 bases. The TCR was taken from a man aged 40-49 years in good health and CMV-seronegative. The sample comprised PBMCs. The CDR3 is CASSLASGTYEQYF. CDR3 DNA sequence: TGTGCCAGCAGCTTGGCTAGCGGCACCTACGAGCAGTACTTC. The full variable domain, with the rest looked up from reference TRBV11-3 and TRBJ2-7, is EAGVVQSPRYKIIEKKQPVAFWCNPISGHNTLYWYLQNLGQGPELLIRYENEEAVDDSQLPKDRFSAERLKGVDSTLKIQPAELGDSAVYLCASSLASGTYEQYFGPGTRLTVT.